This T cell receptor beta chain was found in a study of cytomegalovirus exposure and HLA in healthy donors. Study-wide findings and caveats: Several of the most significant clusters appeared, in a later analysis, to be linked to common viral pathogens. DRB1 showed the most TCR associations and HLA-C the fewest in a later analysis, as rates varied by HLA locus.

A remark on this clone: The antigen is undetermined.

Both 60 Vbeta primers and 13 Jbeta primers went into the PCR. Using immunoSEQ multiplex PCR, the repertoire was profiled, and TCRdb retains in-frame clones only, with some absent. The sample carries 250,000 or so clones, approximately 91% recorded once. These donors, healthy bone marrow donors, were studied. V lost 3 bases, J lost 2 bases, and 10 bases lay in between. This CDR3 is built from 14 residues. The germline gives CDR1 WSHSY, CDR2 SAAADI. The clonotype comes from a girl aged 2-10 years in good health and CMV-seronegative. The sample taken for sequencing was PBMCs. The chain carries TRBV10-2 and TRBJ2-5; D might be TRBD1 (6 bases). CDR3: CASSEATGQETQYF. The DNA for the CDR3 is TGCGCCAGCAGTGAAGCCACAGGGCAAGAGACCCAGTACTTC.